The rows below give T cell receptor beta chains drawn from one sample of a study of cytomegalovirus exposure and HLA in healthy donors. Only in-frame clones appear in the TCRdb table, and some are missing; sequencing was by immunoSEQ multiplex PCR. The sample holds approximately 260,000 clones, roughly 81% seen once. Sequenced sample: PBMCs. These receptor sequences come from a middle-aged woman in good health and CMV-seropositive. CDR3s include the opening cysteine and the closing phenylalanine or tryptophan. The D gene is left open where the match is weak. Clone size, where shown, is once, few, many, or a class for clones that have expanded.

abundance: NA
j_gene: TRBJ2-3
d_gene: TRBD2
v_gene: TRBV2
CDR3aa: CATQLAGGTDTQYF
CDR3nt: TGTGCCACCCAACTAGCGGGAGGAACAGATACGCAGTATTTT

abundance: once
j_gene: TRBJ2-6
d_gene: NA
v_gene: TRBV27
CDR3aa: CASSGHGANVLTF
CDR3nt: TGTGCCAGCAGTGGCCATGGGGCCAACGTCCTGACTTTC

abundance: NA
j_gene: TRBJ1-6
d_gene: NA
v_gene: TRBV6-1
CDR3aa: CASHNAGTSGLHF
CDR3nt: TGTGCCAGCCACAACGCGGGGACTTCGGGCCTCCACTTT

abundance: NA
j_gene: TRBJ1-6
d_gene: TRBD1
v_gene: TRBV28
CDR3aa: CASRPFGQAGDSPLHF
CDR3nt: TGTGCCAGCAGACCTTTCGGACAGGCTGGGGATTCACCCCTCCACTTT

abundance: once
j_gene: TRBJ2-7
d_gene: TRBD1
v_gene: TRBV27
CDR3aa: CASSPLGQGKTYEQYF
CDR3nt: TGTGCCAGCAGTCCGCTGGGACAGGGAAAAACCTACGAGCAGTACTTC

abundance: few
j_gene: TRBJ2-2
d_gene: TRBD2
v_gene: TRBV5-1
CDR3aa: CASGASGNTGELFF
CDR3nt: TGCGCCAGCGGTGCTAGCGGAAACACCGGGGAGCTGTTTTTT

abundance: few
j_gene: TRBJ2-1
d_gene: NA
v_gene: TRBV11-2
CDR3aa: CASSLGERSYNEQFF
CDR3nt: TGTGCCAGCAGCCTGGGCGAGCGGTCCTACAATGAGCAGTTCTTC

abundance: NA
j_gene: TRBJ1-1
d_gene: NA
v_gene: TRBV2
CDR3aa: CARPERADTEAFF
CDR3nt: TGTGCCAGACCCGAACGAGCGGACACTGAAGCTTTCTTT

abundance: NA
j_gene: TRBJ1-1
d_gene: TRBD1
v_gene: TRBV4-2
CDR3aa: CASSQSGTAGTEAFF
CDR3nt: TGTGCCAGCAGCCAATCCGGGACAGCCGGGACTGAAGCTTTCTTT

abundance: NA
j_gene: TRBJ1-5
d_gene: TRBD1
v_gene: TRBV7-9
CDR3aa: CASSDSPGTGSQPQHF
CDR3nt: TGTGCCAGCAGCGACTCACCCGGGACAGGGAGTCAGCCCCAGCATTTT

abundance: NA
j_gene: TRBJ2-5
d_gene: TRBD2
v_gene: TRBV18
CDR3aa: CASSPLAGSYQETQYF
CDR3nt: TGTGCCAGCTCACCACTAGCGGGGTCGTACCAAGAGACCCAGTACTTC

abundance: NA
j_gene: TRBJ2-1
d_gene: NA
v_gene: TRBV6-6
CDR3aa: CASSDEGGFLDEQFF
CDR3nt: TGTGCCAGCAGTGACGAGGGTGGTTTTTTGGATGAGCAGTTCTTC

abundance: NA
j_gene: TRBJ1-4
d_gene: NA
v_gene: TRBV4-2
CDR3aa: CASSQEGPGGGSEKLFF
CDR3nt: TGTGCCAGCAGCCAAGAAGGGCCGGGGGGAGGAAGTGAAAAACTGTTTTTT

abundance: NA
j_gene: TRBJ2-7
d_gene: NA
v_gene: TRBV6-6
CDR3aa: CASRFRGPGGEQYF
CDR3nt: TGTGCCAGCAGGTTCAGGGGACCGGGGGGCGAGCAGTACTTC

abundance: NA
j_gene: TRBJ1-6
d_gene: NA
v_gene: TRBV6-5
CDR3aa: CASSYTDSNSPLHF
CDR3nt: TGTGCCAGCAGTTACACTGACAGTAATTCACCCCTCCACTTT

abundance: NA
j_gene: TRBJ2-2
d_gene: NA
v_gene: TRBV7-8
CDR3aa: CASSFRLPNTGELFF
CDR3nt: TGTGCCAGCAGCTTTCGTCTTCCGAACACCGGGGAGCTGTTTTTT

abundance: NA
j_gene: TRBJ1-3
d_gene: NA
v_gene: TRBV28
CDR3aa: CASSLVHGLPTSGNTIYF
CDR3nt: TGTGCCAGCAGTTTAGTGCACGGACTTCCAACCTCTGGAAACACCATATATTTT

abundance: NA
j_gene: TRBJ2-7
d_gene: TRBD2
v_gene: TRBV6-5
CDR3aa: CASSPGTSGIEQYF
CDR3nt: TGTGCCAGCAGTCCTGGGACTAGCGGGATCGAGCAGTACTTC

abundance: NA
j_gene: TRBJ2-3
d_gene: NA
v_gene: TRBV25-1
CDR3aa: CASRGMGGTDTQYF
CDR3nt: TGTGCCAGCAGGGGAATGGGAGGCACAGATACGCAGTATTTT

abundance: NA
j_gene: TRBJ2-7
d_gene: NA
v_gene: TRBV21-1
CDR3aa: CASSNKAELAGQHLYEQYF
CDR3nt: TGTGCCAGCAGCAACAAGGCCGAGCTAGCGGGCCAACACCTCTACGAGCAGTACTTC

abundance: NA
j_gene: TRBJ2-1
d_gene: TRBD2
v_gene: TRBV27
CDR3aa: CASSGGLGESSYNEQFF
CDR3nt: TGTGCCAGCAGTGGGGGACTAGGGGAAAGCTCCTACAATGAGCAGTTCTTC

abundance: NA
j_gene: TRBJ2-7
d_gene: TRBD1
v_gene: TRBV5-6
CDR3aa: CANSAKGTGSSYEQYF
CDR3nt: TGTGCCAACAGCGCAAAAGGGACAGGCAGCTCCTACGAGCAGTACTTC

abundance: NA
j_gene: TRBJ2-7
d_gene: NA
v_gene: TRBV28
CDR3aa: CASSQSDSSYEQYF
CDR3nt: TGTGCCAGCAGCCAGTCGGACAGCTCCTACGAGCAGTACTTC

abundance: NA
j_gene: TRBJ2-7
d_gene: NA
v_gene: TRBV7-2
CDR3aa: CASSLQWGGLGEQYF
CDR3nt: TGTGCCAGCAGCTTACAGTGGGGGGGGCTAGGCGAGCAGTACTTC

abundance: NA
j_gene: TRBJ2-1
d_gene: NA
v_gene: TRBV25-1
CDR3aa: CASKKGGSSYNEQFF
CDR3nt: TGTGCCAGCAAAAAGGGAGGAAGCTCCTACAATGAGCAGTTCTTC

abundance: few
j_gene: TRBJ2-7
d_gene: NA
v_gene: TRBV27
CDR3aa: CASSLSLLAPIPYEQYF
CDR3nt: TGTGCCAGCAGTTTATCGTTGCTAGCCCCGATCCCCTACGAGCAGTACTTC

abundance: NA
j_gene: TRBJ2-1
d_gene: NA
v_gene: TRBV5-1
CDR3aa: CASSLAARMEDEQFF
CDR3nt: TGCGCCAGCAGCTTGGCAGCTAGGATGGAGGATGAGCAGTTCTTC

abundance: NA
j_gene: TRBJ1-6
d_gene: NA
v_gene: TRBV6-6
CDR3aa: CASSYSLEGGGSPLHF
CDR3nt: TGTGCCAGCAGTTACTCGTTGGAGGGAGGGGGTTCACCCCTCCACTTT

abundance: NA
j_gene: TRBJ1-1
d_gene: NA
v_gene: TRBV21-1
CDR3aa: CASGKGLAGQNTEAFF
CDR3nt: TGTGCCAGCGGCAAAGGGCTGGCAGGTCAGAACACTGAAGCTTTCTTT